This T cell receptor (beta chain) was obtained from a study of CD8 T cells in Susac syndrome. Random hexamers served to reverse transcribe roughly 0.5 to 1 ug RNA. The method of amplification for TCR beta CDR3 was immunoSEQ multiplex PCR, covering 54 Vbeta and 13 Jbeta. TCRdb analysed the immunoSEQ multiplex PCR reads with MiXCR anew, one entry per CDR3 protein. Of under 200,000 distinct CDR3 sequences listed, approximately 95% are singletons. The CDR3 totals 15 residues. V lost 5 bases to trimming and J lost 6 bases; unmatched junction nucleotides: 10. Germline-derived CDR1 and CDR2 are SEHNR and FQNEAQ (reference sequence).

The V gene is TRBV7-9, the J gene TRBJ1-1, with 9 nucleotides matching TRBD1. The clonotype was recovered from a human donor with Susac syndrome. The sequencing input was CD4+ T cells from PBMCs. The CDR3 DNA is TGTGCCAGCAGCAGGGGGGACAGGGACGACGCTGAAGCTTTCTTT. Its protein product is CASSRGDRDDAEAFF.